The rows below give T cell receptor beta chains drawn from one sample of a study of blood T cell repertoires in COVID-19. Clones were read by immunoSEQ multiplex PCR, and TCRdb kept only the in-frame ones, dropping some. The table lists approximately 230,000 clones, 85% to 90% of them singletons. The source material was PBMCs or T cells enriched from blood (not recorded which). Every receptor here comes from a woman in her fifties or sixties with acute COVID-19. Both conserved end residues are part of each CDR3. The order of the fields is D gene, clone size, J gene, V gene, CDR3 protein, CDR3 DNA. D genes are given only for firm matches. Part of the rows lack a size; the others show once, few, many or a class for expanded clones.

TRBD2 . TRBJ2-7 TRBV10-3 CAISGGGLAYEQYF TGTGCCATCAGTGGAGGGGGACTAGCGTACGAGCAGTACTTC
. . TRBJ1-3 TRBV19 CASSIVGLPGGNTIYF TGTGCCAGTAGTATAGTCGGACTCCCTGGTGGAAACACCATATATTTT
TRBD1 . TRBJ1-4 TRBV19 CASKRGQGATNEKLFF TGTGCCAGTAAGAGGGGACAGGGGGCAACTAATGAAAAACTGTTTTTT
TRBD1 once TRBJ1-1 TRBV27 CASSLSGGTGGFHGGSEAFF TGTGCCAGCAGTTTATCTGGTGGGACAGGGGGCTTTCACGGGGGCTCTGAAGCTTTCTTT
. once TRBJ1-2 TRBV27 CASSPHRDNGYTF TGTGCCAGCAGTCCCCACAGGGATAATGGCTACACCTTC
. . TRBJ2-7 TRBV5-6 CASSLAPAAYYEQYF TGTGCCAGCAGCTTGGCCCCAGCGGCTTACTACGAGCAGTACTTC
. few TRBJ1-1 TRBV10-3 CAISEGGAQGTEAFF TGTGCCATCAGTGAGGGGGGGGCCCAGGGCACTGAAGCTTTCTTT
TRBD1 . TRBJ1-2 TRBV7-9 CASSLEQGYGYTF TGTGCCAGCAGCTTAGAACAGGGGTATGGCTACACCTTC
TRBD1 . TRBJ2-7 TRBV14 CASSQAQGSEQYF TGTGCCAGCAGCCAAGCACAGGGGAGTGAGCAGTACTTC
TRBD1 . TRBJ2-7 TRBV6-5 CASSPARTGPYEQYF TGTGCCAGCAGTCCAGCTCGGACAGGGCCCTACGAGCAGTACTTC
. . TRBJ2-7 TRBV7-2 CASSLHRSSYEQYF TGTGCCAGCAGCTTGCACAGGAGCTCCTACGAGCAGTACTTC
TRBD1 . TRBJ1-1 TRBV7-2 CASSLGGQGKAFF TGTGCCAGCAGCTTAGGGGGACAGGGGAAAGCTTTCTTT
. . TRBJ2-7 TRBV7-3 CASSPGGVYEQYF TGTGCCAGCAGCCCAGGAGGGGTATACGAGCAGTACTTC
. . TRBJ1-5 TRBV19 CASSAQGNGQPQHF TGTGCCAGTAGCGCACAGGGCAACGGCCAGCCCCAGCATTTT
. . TRBJ2-7 TRBV3-1/TRBV3-2 CASSHHYEQYF TGTGCCAGCAGCCACCACTACGAGCAGTACTTC
TRBD1 . TRBJ1-1 TRBV5-1 CASSGFTGTGGESFF TGCGCCAGCAGCGGATTCACCGGGACAGGGGGCGAGAGTTTCTTT
TRBD2 . TRBJ2-2 TRBV28 CASFSGSPPGGELFF TGTGCCAGCTTTAGCGGGAGCCCACCAGGCGGGGAGCTGTTTTTT
. . TRBJ2-4 TRBV2 CASSEAFRGIAKNIQYF TGTGCCAGCAGTGAAGCGTTCAGGGGCATAGCCAAAAACATTCAGTACTTC
TRBD1 . TRBJ2-2 TRBV6-5 CASSYGQVNTGELFF TGTGCCAGCAGTTACGGACAGGTGAACACCGGGGAGCTGTTTTTT
. . TRBJ1-3 TRBV7-9 CASSQVQGTGNTIYF TGTGCCAGCAGCCAAGTACAGGGAACTGGAAACACCATATATTTT
TRBD1 . TRBJ2-3 TRBV19 CASSLRQGSATDTQYF TGTGCCAGTAGTCTTCGACAGGGGTCAGCCACAGATACGCAGTATTTT
TRBD1 . TRBJ2-2 TRBV29-1 CSVRQGAWELFF TGCAGCGTGAGACAGGGGGCTTGGGAGCTGTTTTTT
. . TRBJ2-5 TRBV18 CASSPSPKETQYF TGTGCCAGCTCACCAAGCCCCAAAGAGACCCAGTACTTC
. . TRBJ2-1 TRBV7-2 CASSLSDEQFF TGTGCCAGCAGCTTAAGCGATGAGCAGTTCTTC
TRBD1 . TRBJ1-4 TRBV5-1 CASSRITGAGEKLFF TGCGCCAGCAGCAGGATAACAGGGGCTGGTGAAAAACTGTTTTTT
TRBD2 . TRBJ2-3 TRBV27 CASSTRTSGRASTDTQYF TGTGCCAGCAGTACCAGGACTAGCGGGAGGGCCAGCACAGATACGCAGTATTTT
. few TRBJ2-1 TRBV28 CASTLWVGSEQFF TGTGCCAGCACCTTGTGGGTAGGGAGTGAGCAGTTCTTC
. . TRBJ1-6 TRBV3-1/TRBV3-2 CASSQVMTLRGLLSPLHF TGTGCCAGCAGCCAAGTTATGACCCTGAGGGGGTTGTTGTCACCCCTCCACTTT
. . TRBJ2-5 TRBV4-1 CASSQGAKTQYF TGCGCCAGCAGCCAGGGGGCAAAGACCCAGTACTTC
. . TRBJ2-7 TRBV6-5 CASSGQDYEQYF TGTGCCAGCAGCGGACAAGACTACGAGCAGTACTTC
TRBD1 . TRBJ2-7 TRBV2 CAITGTEGYEQYF TGTGCCATCACTGGGACAGAGGGCTACGAGCAGTACTTC
TRBD2 . TRBJ2-7 TRBV28 CASSLLAGGAYEQYF TGTGCCAGCAGTTTACTAGCGGGAGGAGCCTACGAGCAGTACTTC
TRBD1 . TRBJ1-5 TRBV4-1 CASSQGGQWGNQPQHF TGCGCCAGCAGCCAAGGGGGACAGTGGGGCAATCAGCCCCAGCATTTT
TRBD2 . TRBJ2-1 TRBV6-5 CASGTSDYNEQFF TGTGCCAGCGGGACTAGCGATTACAATGAGCAGTTCTTC
TRBD1 . TRBJ1-4 TRBV7-8 CASRMTGTINEKLFF TGTGCCAGCAGGATGACAGGGACGATTAATGAAAAACTGTTTTTT
. . TRBJ1-3 TRBV18 CASSDTGLSGNTIYF TGTGCCAGCTCAGATACAGGGCTCTCTGGAAACACCATATATTTT
TRBD1 . TRBJ2-7 TRBV7-9 CASSSPDRDLYEQYF TGTGCCAGCAGCTCGCCCGACAGGGACCTTTACGAGCAGTACTTC
TRBD1 . TRBJ2-1 TRBV28 CASSLPGTGAYNEQFF TGTGCCAGCAGTCTCCCCGGGACAGGAGCCTACAATGAGCAGTTCTTC
. . TRBJ2-1 TRBV2 CASSPVSAYNEQFF TGTGCCAGCAGCCCCGTGAGCGCCTACAATGAGCAGTTCTTC
. . TRBJ2-5 TRBV6-1 CASSDLGTPRRLTQYF TGTGCCAGCAGTGACCTGGGTACCCCTCGGAGGTTGACCCAGTACTTC
. . TRBJ2-3 TRBV11-1 CASSLVSGLQTTQYF TGTGCCAGCAGCTTAGTTAGCGGTCTTCAAACTACGCAGTATTTT
. . TRBJ1-2 TRBV11-2 CASSLFRGGLGYGYTF TGTGCCAGCAGCTTATTTCGCGGGGGGCTCGGCTATGGCTACACCTTC
TRBD1 once TRBJ2-7 TRBV7-9 CASSLTGGYEQYF TGTGCCAGCAGCTTAACAGGGGGCTACGAGCAGTACTTC
TRBD1 . TRBJ1-6 TRBV11-3 CASSRDSNSPLHF TGTGCCAGCAGTCGGGACAGTAATTCACCCCTCCACTTT
. . TRBJ2-5 TRBV5-4 CASSLQGLWETQYF TGTGCCAGCAGCTTACAGGGACTATGGGAGACCCAGTACTTC
. . TRBJ2-7 TRBV10-1 CASTSAGRDGYYEQYF TGCGCCAGCACCTCAGCCGGACGGGATGGGTACTACGAGCAGTACTTC
. . TRBJ2-2 TRBV4-1 CASSRGLWSRELFF TGCGCCAGCAGCCGAGGACTATGGTCCAGGGAGCTGTTTTTT
. . TRBJ2-7 TRBV6-2/TRBV6-3 CASSYAQGRSYEQYF TGTGCCAGCAGTTACGCACAGGGAAGGTCCTACGAGCAGTACTTC